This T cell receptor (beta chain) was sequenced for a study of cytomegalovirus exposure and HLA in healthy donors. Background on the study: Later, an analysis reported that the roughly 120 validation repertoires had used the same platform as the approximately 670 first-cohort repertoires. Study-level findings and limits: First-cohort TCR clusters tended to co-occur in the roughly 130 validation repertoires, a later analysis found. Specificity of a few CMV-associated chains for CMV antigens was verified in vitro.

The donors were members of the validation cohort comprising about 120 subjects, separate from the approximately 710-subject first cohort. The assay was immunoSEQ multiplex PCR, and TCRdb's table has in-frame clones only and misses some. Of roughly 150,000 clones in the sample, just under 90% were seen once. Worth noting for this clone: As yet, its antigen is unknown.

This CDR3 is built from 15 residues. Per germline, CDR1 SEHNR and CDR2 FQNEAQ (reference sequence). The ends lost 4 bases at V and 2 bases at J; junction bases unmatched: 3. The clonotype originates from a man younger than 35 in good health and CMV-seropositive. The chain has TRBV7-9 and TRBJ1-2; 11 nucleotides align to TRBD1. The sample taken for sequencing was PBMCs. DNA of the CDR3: TGTGCCAGCAGCTGGACAGGGGGCGCAAACTATGGCTACACCTTC. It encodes CASSWTGGANYGYTF.